Sequencing of this T cell receptor beta chain was carried out in a study of OX40 agonist ivuxolimab in advanced cancers. The overall study: Partial responses were seen in three patients, one with hepatocellular carcinoma and two with cutaneous melanoma. Study-wide results and limits: Nonresponders included some who also had low normalized T-cell clonal expansion.

With regard to this clone: Its target is not known.

Profiled with immunoSEQ multiplex PCR; TCRdb holds only in-frame clones, not every one. Of about 95,000 clones listed, roughly 89% were seen once; the top ten hold about 0.3%. The CDR3 covers 16 residues. V shed 7 bases, J shed 7 bases, and the junction held 15 bases outside the gene matches. Germline CDR1 reads SEHNR; CDR2 reads FQNEAQ (reference sequence). Sequencing used CD4+ or CD8+ T cells sorted from blood, obtained in a trial of the OX40 agonist ivuxolimab. V and J are TRBV7-9 and TRBJ2-1, with 8 bases lining up with TRBD2. The origin of this receptor is an adult with an advanced solid tumor such as melanoma, head and neck, liver or kidney cancer. CDR3 in amino acids: CASIKLGKRERNEQFF. The CDR3 DNA follows: TGTGCCAGCATCAAACTGGGGAAGCGGGAGAGAAATGAGCAGTTCTTC.